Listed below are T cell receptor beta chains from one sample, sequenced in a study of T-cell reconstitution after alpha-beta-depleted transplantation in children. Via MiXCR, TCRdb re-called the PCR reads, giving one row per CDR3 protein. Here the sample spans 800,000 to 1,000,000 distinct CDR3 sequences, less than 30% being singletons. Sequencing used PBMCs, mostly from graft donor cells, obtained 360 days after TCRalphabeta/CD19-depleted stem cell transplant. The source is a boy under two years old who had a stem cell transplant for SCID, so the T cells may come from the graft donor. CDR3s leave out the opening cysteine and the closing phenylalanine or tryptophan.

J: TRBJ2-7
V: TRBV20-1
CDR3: SARDPTHATGAIDEQY

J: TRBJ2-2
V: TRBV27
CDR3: ASKGVSGELF

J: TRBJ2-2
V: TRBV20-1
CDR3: SAPTGGNTGELF

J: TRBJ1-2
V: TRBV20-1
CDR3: SARVGQNYGYT

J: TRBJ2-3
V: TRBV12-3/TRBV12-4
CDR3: ANSLGTGVADTQY

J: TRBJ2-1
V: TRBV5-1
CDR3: ASRQVGTGHYNEQF

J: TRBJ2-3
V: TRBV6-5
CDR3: ASSHPVTDTQY

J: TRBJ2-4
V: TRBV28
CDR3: ASSLPWGTGGPKNIQY

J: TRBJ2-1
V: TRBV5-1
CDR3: ASSLVAGGLYNEQF

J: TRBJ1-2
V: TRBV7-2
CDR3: ASSLAAGEGYT

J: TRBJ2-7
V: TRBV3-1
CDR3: ASSQDQKLNYEQY

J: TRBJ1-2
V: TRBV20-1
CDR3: SAREKDGYT

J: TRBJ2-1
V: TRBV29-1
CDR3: SVQAGHNEQF

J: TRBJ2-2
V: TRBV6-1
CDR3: ASMEGSNTGELF

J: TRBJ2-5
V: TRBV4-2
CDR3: ASSPLQRGGYETQY

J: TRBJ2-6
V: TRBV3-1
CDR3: ASSQGQTSSGANVLT

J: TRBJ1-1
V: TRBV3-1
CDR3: ASTKTGIRTEAF

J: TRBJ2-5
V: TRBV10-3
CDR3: AIAGTLQETQY

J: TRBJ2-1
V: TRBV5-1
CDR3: ASSLELVDSNEQF

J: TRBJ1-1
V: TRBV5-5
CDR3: ASSQGMGTEAF

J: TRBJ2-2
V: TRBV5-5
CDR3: ASTNQGHNTGELF

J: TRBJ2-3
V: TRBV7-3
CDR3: ASSLRAREIDTQY

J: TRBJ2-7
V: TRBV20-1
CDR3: SAPHYDDRGPYEQY

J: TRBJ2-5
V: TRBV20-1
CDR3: SARVAGRETQY

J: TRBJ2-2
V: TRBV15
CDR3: ATSRDSSRNTGELF

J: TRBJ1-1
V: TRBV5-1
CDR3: ASSLSPTGEAF

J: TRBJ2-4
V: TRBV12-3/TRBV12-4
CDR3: ASSLGGMAKNIQY

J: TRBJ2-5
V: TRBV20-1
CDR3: SASQGWRETQY

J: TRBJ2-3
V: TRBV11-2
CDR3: ASSAPRQGATPPDTQY

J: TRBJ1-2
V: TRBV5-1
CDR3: ASSFGRSSNYGYT

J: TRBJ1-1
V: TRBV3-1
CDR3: ASSQGWTGVTEAF

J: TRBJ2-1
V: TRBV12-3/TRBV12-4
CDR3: ASQTSGAELGTL

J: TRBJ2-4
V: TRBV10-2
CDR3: ASSVPGFTKNIQY

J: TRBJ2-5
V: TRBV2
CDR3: ASSRLAGQDQETQY

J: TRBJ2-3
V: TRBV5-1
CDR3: ASHRGHPDTQY

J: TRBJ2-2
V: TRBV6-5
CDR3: ASSLVLGGGYMNTGELF

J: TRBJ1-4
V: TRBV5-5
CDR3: ASSTGLTATNEKLF

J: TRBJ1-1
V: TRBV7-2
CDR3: ASSLEGTGGSEAF

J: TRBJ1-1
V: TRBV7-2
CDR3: ASSVSGRGDGEAF

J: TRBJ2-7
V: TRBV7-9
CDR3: ASSRQQGSPYEQY

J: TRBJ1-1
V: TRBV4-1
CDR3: ASSQGAFYRGVRDTEAF

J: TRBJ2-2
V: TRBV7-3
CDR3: ASSLRGTGQGNSGELF

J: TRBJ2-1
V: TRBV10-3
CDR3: AISESGGWGQTYNEQF

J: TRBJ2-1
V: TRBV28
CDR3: ASRTWGGGEF